Listed below are T cell receptor beta chains from one sample, sequenced in a study of OX40 agonist ivuxolimab in advanced cancers. The repertoire was sequenced with immunoSEQ multiplex PCR; TCRdb's copy has only in-frame clones and lacks some. Of roughly 120,000 clones listed, less than 95% were seen once; the top ten hold roughly 0.8%. Sequences were derived from CD4+ or CD8+ T cells sorted from blood, sampled in a trial of the OX40 agonist ivuxolimab. The receptors come from an adult with an advanced solid tumor such as melanoma, head and neck, liver or kidney cancer. The CDR3 runs from the conserved cysteine through the conserved F or W. The order of the fields is clone size, V gene, J gene, CDR3 length, D gene, CDR3 DNA, CDR3 protein. The D gene is left open where the match is weak. Where a row states a size, it is once, few, many or the class of an expanded clone; other rows omit it.

clone size: once
V gene: TRBV18
J gene: TRBJ2-7
CDR3 length: 16
D gene: TRBD1
CDR3 DNA: TGTGCCAGCTCACCGCCACCGGGACAGGGGGCGGGGGAGCAGTACTTC
CDR3 protein: CASSPPPGQGAGEQYF

clone size: once
V gene: TRBV6-6
J gene: TRBJ1-2
CDR3 length: 15
D gene: TRBD1
CDR3 DNA: TGTGCCAGCAGTCCGCGGGACAGCACTAACTATGGCTACACCTTC
CDR3 protein: CASSPRDSTNYGYTF

clone size: .
V gene: TRBV29-1
J gene: TRBJ2-1
CDR3 length: 17
D gene: .
CDR3 DNA: TGCAGCGTTGAAAGGAGACAGGCGGCCCGGGCCTACAATGAGCAGTTCTTC
CDR3 protein: CSVERRQAARAYNEQFF

clone size: many
V gene: TRBV28
J gene: TRBJ1-2
CDR3 length: 13
D gene: .
CDR3 DNA: TGTGCCAGCAGTTTGGAGGGGAAGAGTGGCTACACCTTC
CDR3 protein: CASSLEGKSGYTF

clone size: .
V gene: TRBV6-5
J gene: TRBJ2-3
CDR3 length: 15
D gene: .
CDR3 DNA: TGTGCCAGCAGTTACGGCGGGACCGGCACAGATACGCAGTATTTT
CDR3 protein: CASSYGGTGTDTQYF

clone size: .
V gene: TRBV11-2
J gene: TRBJ2-7
CDR3 length: 14
D gene: TRBD2
CDR3 DNA: TGTGCCAGCAGCTTAGAAGCGGGAGGGGCCGAGCAGTACTTC
CDR3 protein: CASSLEAGGAEQYF

clone size: .
V gene: TRBV28
J gene: TRBJ2-7
CDR3 length: 13
D gene: .
CDR3 DNA: TGTGCCTCCCTTAGGCCGACTGCCTACGAGCAGTACTTC
CDR3 protein: CASLRPTAYEQYF

clone size: .
V gene: TRBV11-2
J gene: TRBJ1-6
CDR3 length: 15
D gene: .
CDR3 DNA: TGTGCCAGCAGCTTAGAATCTGGCAACCTTTCACCCCTCCACTTT
CDR3 protein: CASSLESGNLSPLHF

clone size: .
V gene: TRBV6-1
J gene: TRBJ1-3
CDR3 length: 18
D gene: .
CDR3 DNA: TGTGCCAGCAGTGAATTTCCCCCGGGGGGAGGCTCTGGAAACACCATATATTTT
CDR3 protein: CASSEFPPGGGSGNTIYF

clone size: .
V gene: TRBV6-5
J gene: TRBJ1-4
CDR3 length: 15
D gene: .
CDR3 DNA: TGTGCCAGCAGTGGCACAGGGAAGGCGGGGGAAAAACTGTTTTTT
CDR3 protein: CASSGTGKAGEKLFF

clone size: .
V gene: TRBV7-2
J gene: TRBJ1-3
CDR3 length: 15
D gene: .
CDR3 DNA: TGTGCCAGCAGCTCGACAGCACTCTCTGGAAACACCATATATTTT
CDR3 protein: CASSSTALSGNTIYF

clone size: .
V gene: TRBV4-1
J gene: TRBJ2-7
CDR3 length: 17
D gene: TRBD1
CDR3 DNA: TGCGCCAGCAGCCAAGATCCCGGGGACAGGGGGCGGTACGAGCAGTACTTC
CDR3 protein: CASSQDPGDRGRYEQYF

clone size: .
V gene: TRBV28
J gene: TRBJ2-2
CDR3 length: 14
D gene: .
CDR3 DNA: TGTGCCAGCAGTTGGGGGGCGAACACCGGGGAGCTGTTTTTT
CDR3 protein: CASSWGANTGELFF

clone size: .
V gene: TRBV12-5
J gene: TRBJ1-5
CDR3 length: 13
D gene: .
CDR3 DNA: TGTGCTAGTGGTTTAGAAAGCAATCAGCCCCAGCATTTT
CDR3 protein: CASGLESNQPQHF

clone size: .
V gene: TRBV5-6
J gene: TRBJ2-7
CDR3 length: 14
D gene: .
CDR3 DNA: TGTGCCAGCAGCTTCGGCACGGGAACCTACGAGCAGTACTTC
CDR3 protein: CASSFGTGTYEQYF

clone size: .
V gene: TRBV9
J gene: TRBJ2-3
CDR3 length: 19
D gene: TRBD2
CDR3 DNA: TGTGCCAGCAGCGTAGTAGGGGGCGAGGCGGGAGGGCCTAAAGATACGCAGTATTTT
CDR3 protein: CASSVVGGEAGGPKDTQYF

clone size: .
V gene: TRBV7-9
J gene: TRBJ1-1
CDR3 length: 15
D gene: .
CDR3 DNA: TGTGCCAGCAGCTTAGTAACAGGGCTGAACACTGAAGCCTTCTTT
CDR3 protein: CASSLVTGLNTEAFF

clone size: .
V gene: TRBV6-1
J gene: TRBJ1-6
CDR3 length: 11
D gene: .
CDR3 DNA: TGTGCCAGCAGTGAATACCCACCCCTCCACTTT
CDR3 protein: CASSEYPPLHF

clone size: once
V gene: TRBV6-1
J gene: TRBJ1-4
CDR3 length: 13
D gene: .
CDR3 DNA: TGTGCCAGCACCTCCCTTGCCGGGGAAAAACTGTTTTTT
CDR3 protein: CASTSLAGEKLFF

clone size: .
V gene: TRBV25-1
J gene: TRBJ1-2
CDR3 length: 13
D gene: .
CDR3 DNA: TGTGCCAGCAGTGATTACCCCCTCTATGGCTACACCTTC
CDR3 protein: CASSDYPLYGYTF

clone size: once
V gene: TRBV5-4
J gene: TRBJ1-1
CDR3 length: 16
D gene: TRBD1
CDR3 DNA: TGTGCCAGCAGCAACGGGACAGGGTGGGAGAACACTGAAGCTTTCTTT
CDR3 protein: CASSNGTGWENTEAFF

clone size: .
V gene: TRBV4-3
J gene: TRBJ1-5
CDR3 length: 18
D gene: .
CDR3 DNA: TGCGCCAGCAGCCAAGACATGGTGGGACTGGGCCTGGGCCAGCCCCAGCATTTT
CDR3 protein: CASSQDMVGLGLGQPQHF

clone size: .
V gene: TRBV5-4
J gene: TRBJ1-2
CDR3 length: 13
D gene: .
CDR3 DNA: TGTGCCAGCAACGAACAGGATGGCTATGGCTACACCTTC
CDR3 protein: CASNEQDGYGYTF

clone size: once
V gene: TRBV6-5
J gene: TRBJ1-5
CDR3 length: 13
D gene: .
CDR3 DNA: TGTGCCAACCGTCGGGACATCAATCAGCCCCAGCATTTT
CDR3 protein: CANRRDINQPQHF

clone size: .
V gene: TRBV6-1
J gene: TRBJ1-2
CDR3 length: 13
D gene: .
CDR3 DNA: TGTGCCAGCAGTTATATGAGCAACTATGGCTACACCTTC
CDR3 protein: CASSYMSNYGYTF